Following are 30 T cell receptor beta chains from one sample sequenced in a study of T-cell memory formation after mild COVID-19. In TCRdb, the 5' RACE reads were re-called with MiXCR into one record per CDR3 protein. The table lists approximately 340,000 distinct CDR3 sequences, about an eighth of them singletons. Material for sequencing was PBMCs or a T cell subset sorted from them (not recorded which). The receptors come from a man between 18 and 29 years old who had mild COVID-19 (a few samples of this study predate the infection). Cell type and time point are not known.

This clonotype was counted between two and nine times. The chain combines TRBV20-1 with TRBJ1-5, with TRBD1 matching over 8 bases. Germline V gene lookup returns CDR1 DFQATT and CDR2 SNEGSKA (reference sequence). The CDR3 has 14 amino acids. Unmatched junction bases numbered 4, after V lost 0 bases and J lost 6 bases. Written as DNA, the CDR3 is TGCAGTGCTAGAGACAGGGGGCTTATTCAGCCCCAGCATTTT. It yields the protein CSARDRGLIQPQHF.

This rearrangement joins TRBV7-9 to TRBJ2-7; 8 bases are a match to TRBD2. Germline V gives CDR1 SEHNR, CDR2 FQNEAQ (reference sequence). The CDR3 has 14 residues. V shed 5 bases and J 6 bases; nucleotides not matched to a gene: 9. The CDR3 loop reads CASSPGVAGREQYF. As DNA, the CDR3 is TGTGCCAGCAGCCCCGGGGTAGCGGGGCGCGAGCAGTACTTC.

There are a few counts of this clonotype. CDR3 coding DNA: TGTGCCACCAGTGACCCCGGACAGGGGGCCGCCGGAGAGACCCAGTACTTC. Protein: CATSDPGQGAAGETQYF. The V call is TRBV24-1, the J call TRBJ2-5, with 11 bases identical to TRBD1. Germline CDR1 is KGHDR and CDR2 is SFDVKD. Trimming cost V 4 bases and J 4 bases; bases outside gene matches: 10. The CDR3 is made up of 17 amino acids.

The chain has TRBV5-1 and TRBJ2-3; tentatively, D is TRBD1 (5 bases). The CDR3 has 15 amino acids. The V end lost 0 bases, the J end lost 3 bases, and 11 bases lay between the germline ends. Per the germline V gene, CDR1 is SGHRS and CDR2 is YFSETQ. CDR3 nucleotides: TGCGCCAGCAGCTTGGGTCAGGGAAGAACAGATACGCAGTATTTT. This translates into CASSLGQGRTDTQYF.

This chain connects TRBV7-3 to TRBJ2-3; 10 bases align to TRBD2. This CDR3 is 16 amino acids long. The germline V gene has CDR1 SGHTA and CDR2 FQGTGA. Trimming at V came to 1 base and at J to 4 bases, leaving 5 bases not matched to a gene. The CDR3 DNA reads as TGTGCCAGCAGCTTAAGTAGAAGCGGGGGGGCAGATACGCAGTATTTT. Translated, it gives CASSLSRSGGADTQYF.

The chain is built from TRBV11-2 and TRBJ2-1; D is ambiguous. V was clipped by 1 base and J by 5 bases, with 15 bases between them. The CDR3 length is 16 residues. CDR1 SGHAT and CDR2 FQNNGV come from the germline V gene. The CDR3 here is CASSLGRIGPHNEQFF. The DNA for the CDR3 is TGTGCCAGCAGCTTAGGACGGATCGGTCCCCACAATGAGCAGTTCTTC. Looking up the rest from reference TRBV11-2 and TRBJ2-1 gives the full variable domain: EAGVAQSPRYKIIEKRQSVAFWCNPISGHATLYWYQQILGQGPKLLIQFQNNGVVDDSQLPKDRFSAERLKGVDSTLKIQPAKLEDSAVYLCASSLGRIGPHNEQFFGPGTRLTVL.

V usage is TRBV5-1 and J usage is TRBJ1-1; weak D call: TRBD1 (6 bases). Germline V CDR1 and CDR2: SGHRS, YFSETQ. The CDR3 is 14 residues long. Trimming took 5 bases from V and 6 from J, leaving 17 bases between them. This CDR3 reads CASRAETGLSEAFF. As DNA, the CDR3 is TGCGCCAGCAGAGCCGAGACAGGCCTTTCTGAAGCTTTCTTT.

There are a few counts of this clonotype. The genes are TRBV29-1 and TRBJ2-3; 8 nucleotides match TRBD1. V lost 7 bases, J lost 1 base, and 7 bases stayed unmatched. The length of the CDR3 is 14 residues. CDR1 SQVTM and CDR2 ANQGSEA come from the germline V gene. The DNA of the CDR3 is TGCAGCGGGGAACCGGGACAGGGCACAGATACGCAGTATTTT. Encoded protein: CSGEPGQGTDTQYF.

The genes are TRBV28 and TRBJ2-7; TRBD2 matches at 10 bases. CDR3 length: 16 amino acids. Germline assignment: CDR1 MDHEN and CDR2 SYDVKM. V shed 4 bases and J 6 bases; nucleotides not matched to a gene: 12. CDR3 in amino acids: CASSSQGSGGATEQYV. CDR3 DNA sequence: TGTGCCAGCAGTTCCCAAGGGAGCGGGGGGGCAACCGAGCAGTACGTC.

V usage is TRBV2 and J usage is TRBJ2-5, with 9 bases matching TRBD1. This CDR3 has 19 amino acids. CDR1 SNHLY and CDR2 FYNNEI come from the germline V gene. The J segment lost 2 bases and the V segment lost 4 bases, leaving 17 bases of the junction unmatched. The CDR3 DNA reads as TGTGCCAGCAGTGTACAGGGGGCGCTACCTATTTGGGGGCAAGAGACCCAGTACTTC. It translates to CASSVQGALPIWGQETQYF.

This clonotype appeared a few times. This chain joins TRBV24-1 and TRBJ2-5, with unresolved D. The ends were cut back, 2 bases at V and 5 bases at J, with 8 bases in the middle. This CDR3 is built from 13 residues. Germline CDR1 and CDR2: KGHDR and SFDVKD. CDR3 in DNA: TGTGCCACCAGTGATTCGGCCCGGGAGACCCAGTACTTC. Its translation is CATSDSARETQYF.

In DNA, the CDR3 is TGTGCCAGCAGCATTCAACTAGCGGGAGGGGCAGATGAGCAGTTCTTC. It specifies CASSIQLAGGADEQFF. The chain employs TRBV9 and TRBJ2-1; 13 positions match TRBD2. The CDR3 is made up of 16 amino acids. Germline loops: CDR1 SGDLS, CDR2 YYNGEE. V was pared by 4 bases and J by 8 bases, with 9 bases of the junction left unmatched.

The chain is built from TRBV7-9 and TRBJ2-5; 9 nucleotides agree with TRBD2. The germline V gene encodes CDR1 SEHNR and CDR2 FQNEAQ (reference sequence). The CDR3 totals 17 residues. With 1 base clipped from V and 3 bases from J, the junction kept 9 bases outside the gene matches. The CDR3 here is CASSLEVGLAKKETQYF. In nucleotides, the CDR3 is TGTGCCAGCAGCTTAGAGGTCGGACTAGCGAAGAAAGAGACCCAGTACTTC. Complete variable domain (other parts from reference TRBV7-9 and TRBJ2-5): DTGVSQNPRHKITKRGQNVTFRCDPISEHNRLYWYRQTLGQGPEFLTYFQNEAQLEKSRLLSDRFSAERPKGSFSTLEIQRTEQGDSAMYLCASSLEVGLAKKETQYFGPGTRLLVL.

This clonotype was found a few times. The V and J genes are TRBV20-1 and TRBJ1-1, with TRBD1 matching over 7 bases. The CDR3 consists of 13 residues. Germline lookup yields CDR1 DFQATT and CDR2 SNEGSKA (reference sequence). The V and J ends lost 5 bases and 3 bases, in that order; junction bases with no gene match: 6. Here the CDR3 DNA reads TGCAGTGCTGGGGTCGACAGGGACACTGAAGCTTTCTTT. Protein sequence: CSAGVDRDTEAFF.

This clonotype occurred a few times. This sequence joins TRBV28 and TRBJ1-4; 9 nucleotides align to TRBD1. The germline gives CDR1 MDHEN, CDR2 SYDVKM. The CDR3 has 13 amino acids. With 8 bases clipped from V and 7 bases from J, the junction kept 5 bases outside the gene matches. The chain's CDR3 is CASEGQGFEKLFF. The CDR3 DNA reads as TGTGCCAGCGAGGGACAGGGATTTGAAAAACTGTTTTTT.

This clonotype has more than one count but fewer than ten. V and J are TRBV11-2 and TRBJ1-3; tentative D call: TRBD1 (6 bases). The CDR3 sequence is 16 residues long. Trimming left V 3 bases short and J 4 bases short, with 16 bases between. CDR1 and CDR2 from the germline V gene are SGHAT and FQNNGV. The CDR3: CASSFSTGSSGNTIYF. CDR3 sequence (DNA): TGTGCCAGCAGCTTTTCTACAGGGTCGTCCGGAAACACCATATATTTT.

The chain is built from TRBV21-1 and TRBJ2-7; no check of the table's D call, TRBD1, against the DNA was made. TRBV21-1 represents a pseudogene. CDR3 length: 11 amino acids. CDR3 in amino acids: CASSMGRRQYV. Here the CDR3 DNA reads TGTGCCAGCAGCATGGGGCGACGGCAGTACGTC.

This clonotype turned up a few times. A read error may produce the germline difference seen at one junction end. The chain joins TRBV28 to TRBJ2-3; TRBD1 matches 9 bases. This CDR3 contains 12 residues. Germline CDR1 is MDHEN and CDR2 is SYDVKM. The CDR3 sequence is CASSPGDRDVNF. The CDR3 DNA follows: TGTGCCAGCAGCCCAGGGGACAGGGACGTGAATTTT. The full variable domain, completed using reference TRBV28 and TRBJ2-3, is DVKVTQSSRYLVKRTGEKVFLECVQDMDHENMFWYRQDPGLGLRLIYFSYDVKMKEKGDIPEGYSVSREKKERFSLILESASTNQTSMYLCASSPGDRDVNFGPGTRLTVL.

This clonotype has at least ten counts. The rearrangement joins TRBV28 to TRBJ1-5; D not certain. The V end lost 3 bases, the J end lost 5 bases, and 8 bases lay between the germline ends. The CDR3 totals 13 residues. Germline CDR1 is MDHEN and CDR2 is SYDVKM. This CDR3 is CASSLIRDQPQHF. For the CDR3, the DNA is TGTGCCAGCAGTTTGATTAGGGATCAGCCCCAGCATTTT.

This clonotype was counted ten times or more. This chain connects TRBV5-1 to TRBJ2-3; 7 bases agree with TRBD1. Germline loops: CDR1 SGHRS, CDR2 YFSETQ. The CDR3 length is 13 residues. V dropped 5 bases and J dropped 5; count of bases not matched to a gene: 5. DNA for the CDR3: TGCGCCAGCAGAGAGGGGGCAGGAGATACGCAGTATTTT. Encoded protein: CASREGAGDTQYF.

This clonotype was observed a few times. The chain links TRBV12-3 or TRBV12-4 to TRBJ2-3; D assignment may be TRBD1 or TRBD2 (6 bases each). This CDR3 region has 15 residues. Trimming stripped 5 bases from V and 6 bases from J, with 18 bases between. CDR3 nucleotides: TGTGCCAGCAGTGCGAACCCGGAGGGGGTTGATACGCAGTATTTT. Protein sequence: CASSANPEGVDTQYF.

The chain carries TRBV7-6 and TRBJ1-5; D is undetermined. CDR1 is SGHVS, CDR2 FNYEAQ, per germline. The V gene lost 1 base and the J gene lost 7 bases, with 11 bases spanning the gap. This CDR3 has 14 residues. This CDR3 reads CASSLDGSGQPQHF. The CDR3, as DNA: TGTGCCAGCAGCTTAGATGGGTCGGGGCAGCCCCAGCATTTT.

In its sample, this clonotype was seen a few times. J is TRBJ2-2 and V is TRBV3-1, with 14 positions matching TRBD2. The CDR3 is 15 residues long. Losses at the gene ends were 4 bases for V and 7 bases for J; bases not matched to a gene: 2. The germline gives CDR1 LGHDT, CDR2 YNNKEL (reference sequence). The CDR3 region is CASSRTSGGLGELFF. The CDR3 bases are TGTGCCAGCAGCCGGACTAGCGGGGGGCTCGGGGAGCTGTTTTTT. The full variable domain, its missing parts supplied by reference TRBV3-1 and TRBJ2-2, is DTAVSQTPKYLVTQMGNDKSIKCEQNLGHDTMYWYKQDSKKFLKIMFSYNNKELIINETVPNRFSPKSPDKAHLNLHINSLELGDSAVYFCASSRTSGGLGELFFGEGSRLTVL.

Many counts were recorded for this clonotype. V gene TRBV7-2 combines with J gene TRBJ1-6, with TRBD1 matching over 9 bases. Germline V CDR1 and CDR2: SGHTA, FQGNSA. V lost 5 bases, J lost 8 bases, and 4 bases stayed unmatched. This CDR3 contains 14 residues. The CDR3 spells CASSPRTGDSPLHF. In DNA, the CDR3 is TGTGCCAGCAGCCCTCGGACAGGGGATTCACCCCTCCACTTT.

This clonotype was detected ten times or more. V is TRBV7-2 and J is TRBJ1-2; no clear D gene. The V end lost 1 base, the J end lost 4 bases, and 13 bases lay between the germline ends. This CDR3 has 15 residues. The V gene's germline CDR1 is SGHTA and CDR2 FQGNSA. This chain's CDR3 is CASSLGPDASYGYTF. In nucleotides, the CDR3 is TGTGCCAGCAGCTTAGGGCCGGACGCGAGCTATGGCTACACCTTC.

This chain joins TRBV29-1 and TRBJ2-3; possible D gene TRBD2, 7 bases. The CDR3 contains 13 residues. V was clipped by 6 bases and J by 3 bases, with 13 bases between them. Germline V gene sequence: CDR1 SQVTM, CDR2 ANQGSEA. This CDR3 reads CSVGGAETDTQYF. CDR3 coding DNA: TGCAGCGTAGGGGGGGCCGAGACAGATACGCAGTATTTT.

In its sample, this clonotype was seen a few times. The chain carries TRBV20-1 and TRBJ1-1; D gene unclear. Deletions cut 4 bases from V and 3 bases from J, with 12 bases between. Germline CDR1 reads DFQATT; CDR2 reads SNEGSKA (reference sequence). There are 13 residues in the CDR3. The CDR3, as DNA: TGCAGTGCTACCGAAAGCATGTACACTGAAGCTTTCTTT. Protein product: CSATESMYTEAFF.

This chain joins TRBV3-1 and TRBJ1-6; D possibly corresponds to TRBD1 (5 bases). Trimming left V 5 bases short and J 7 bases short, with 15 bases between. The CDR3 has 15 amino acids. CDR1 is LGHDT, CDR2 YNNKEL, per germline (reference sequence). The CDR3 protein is CASSYMRGTNSPLHF. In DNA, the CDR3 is TGTGCCAGCAGCTATATGAGGGGCACCAATTCACCCCTCCACTTT.

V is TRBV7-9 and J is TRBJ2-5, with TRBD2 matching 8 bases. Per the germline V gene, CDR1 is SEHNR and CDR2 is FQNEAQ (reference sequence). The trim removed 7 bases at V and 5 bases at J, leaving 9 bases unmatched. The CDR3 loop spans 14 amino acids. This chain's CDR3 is CASTRGGRSETQYF. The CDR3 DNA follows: TGTGCCAGCACCCGCGGGGGGCGTTCGGAGACCCAGTACTTC.

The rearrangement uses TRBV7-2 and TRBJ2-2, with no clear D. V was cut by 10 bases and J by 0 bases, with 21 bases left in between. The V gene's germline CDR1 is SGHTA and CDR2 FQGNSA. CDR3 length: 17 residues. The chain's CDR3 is CATLAAIQRPNTGELFF. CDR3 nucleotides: TGTGCCACCCTCGCGGCGATCCAGAGACCGAACACCGGGGAGCTGTTTTTT.